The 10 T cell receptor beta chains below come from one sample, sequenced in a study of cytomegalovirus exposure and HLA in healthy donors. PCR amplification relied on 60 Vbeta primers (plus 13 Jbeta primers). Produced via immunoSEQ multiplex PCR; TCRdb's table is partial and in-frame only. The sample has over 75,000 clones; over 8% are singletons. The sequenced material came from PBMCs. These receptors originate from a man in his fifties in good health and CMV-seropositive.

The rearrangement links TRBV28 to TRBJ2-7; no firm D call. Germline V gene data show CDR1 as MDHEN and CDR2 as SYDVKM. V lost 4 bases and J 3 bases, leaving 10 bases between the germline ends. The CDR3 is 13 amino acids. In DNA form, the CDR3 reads TGTGCCAGCAGTTCTCCGGAGAACTACGAGCAGTACTTC. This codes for CASSSPENYEQYF.

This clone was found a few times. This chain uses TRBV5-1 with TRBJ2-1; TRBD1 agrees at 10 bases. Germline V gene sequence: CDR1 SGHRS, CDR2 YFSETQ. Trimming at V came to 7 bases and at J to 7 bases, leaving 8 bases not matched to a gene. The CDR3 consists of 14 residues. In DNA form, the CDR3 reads TGCGCCAGCGGGGGGGGACAGGGGCATAATGAGCAGTTCTTC. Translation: CASGGGQGHNEQFF. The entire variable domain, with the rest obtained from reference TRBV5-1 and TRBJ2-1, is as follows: KAGVTQTPRYLIKTRGQQVTLSCSPISGHRSVSWYQQTPGQGLQFLFEYFSETQRNKGNFPGRFSGRQFSNSRSEMNVSTLELGDSALYLCASGGGQGHNEQFFGPGTRLTVL.

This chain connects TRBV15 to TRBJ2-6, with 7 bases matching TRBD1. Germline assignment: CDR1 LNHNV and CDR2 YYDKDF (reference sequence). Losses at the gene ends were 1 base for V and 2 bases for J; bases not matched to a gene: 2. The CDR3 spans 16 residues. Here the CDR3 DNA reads TGTGCCACCAGCAGAGGAACAGGGGCTGGGGCCAACGTCCTGACTTTC. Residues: CATSRGTGAGANVLTF.

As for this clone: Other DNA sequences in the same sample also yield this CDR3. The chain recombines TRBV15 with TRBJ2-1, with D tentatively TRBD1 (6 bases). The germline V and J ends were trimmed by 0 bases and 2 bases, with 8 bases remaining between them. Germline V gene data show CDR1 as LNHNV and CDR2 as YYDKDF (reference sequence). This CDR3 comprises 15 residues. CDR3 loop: CATSRDRGTYNEQFF. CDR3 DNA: TGTGCCACCAGCAGAGATAGGGGGACCTACAATGAGCAGTTCTTC.

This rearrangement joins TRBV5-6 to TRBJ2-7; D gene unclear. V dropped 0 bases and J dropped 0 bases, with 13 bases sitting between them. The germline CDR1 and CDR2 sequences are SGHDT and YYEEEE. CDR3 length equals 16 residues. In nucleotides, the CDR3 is TGTGCCAGCAGCTTGGCCCAGTCTAGTCGCTCCTACGAGCAGTACTTC. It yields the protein CASSLAQSSRSYEQYF.

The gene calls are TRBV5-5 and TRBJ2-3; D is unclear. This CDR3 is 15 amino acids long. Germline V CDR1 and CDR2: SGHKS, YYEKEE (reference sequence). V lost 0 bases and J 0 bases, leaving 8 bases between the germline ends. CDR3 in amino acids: CASSLGPFSTDTQYF. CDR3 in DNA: TGTGCCAGCAGCTTGGGGCCTTTTAGCACAGATACGCAGTATTTT. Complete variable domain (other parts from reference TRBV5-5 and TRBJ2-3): DAGVTQSPTHLIKTRGQQVTLRCSPISGHKSVSWYQQVLGQGPQFIFQYYEKEERGRGNFPDRFSARQFPNYSSELNVNALLLGDSALYLCASSLGPFSTDTQYFGPGTRLTVL.

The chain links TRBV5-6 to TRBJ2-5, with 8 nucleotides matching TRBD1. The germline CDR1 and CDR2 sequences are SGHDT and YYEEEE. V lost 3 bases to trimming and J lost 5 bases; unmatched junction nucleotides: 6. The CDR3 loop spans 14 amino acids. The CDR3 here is CASSSGTGRETQYF. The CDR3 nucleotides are TGTGCCAGCAGCTCTGGGACAGGAAGGGAGACCCAGTACTTC.

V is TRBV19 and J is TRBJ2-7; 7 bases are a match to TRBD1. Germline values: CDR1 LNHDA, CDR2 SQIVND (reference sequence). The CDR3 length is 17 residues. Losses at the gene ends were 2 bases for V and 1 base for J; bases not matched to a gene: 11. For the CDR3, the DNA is TGTGCCAGTAGTATAAATAAGTGGACAGGTGAATCCTACGAGCAGTACTTC. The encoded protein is CASSINKWTGESYEQYF.

As DNA, the CDR3 is TGTGCCAGCTCACCACCGGGACAGGGGTTTAGGAATGAGCAGTTCTTC. It specifies CASSPPGQGFRNEQFF. The rearrangement links TRBV18 to TRBJ2-1; 10 nucleotides match TRBD1. The CDR3 is made up of 16 amino acids. The junction had 6 bases not matched to a gene; V was cut back by 0 bases and J by 7 bases. Germline-derived CDR1 and CDR2 are KGHSH and LQKENI.

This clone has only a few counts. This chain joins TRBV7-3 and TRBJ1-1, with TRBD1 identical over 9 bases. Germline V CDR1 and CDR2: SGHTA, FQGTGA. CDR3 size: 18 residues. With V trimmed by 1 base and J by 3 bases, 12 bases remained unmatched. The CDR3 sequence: CASSLNGLTGGGDTEAFF. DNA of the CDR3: TGTGCCAGCAGCTTAAACGGTCTGACAGGGGGAGGGGACACTGAAGCTTTCTTT.